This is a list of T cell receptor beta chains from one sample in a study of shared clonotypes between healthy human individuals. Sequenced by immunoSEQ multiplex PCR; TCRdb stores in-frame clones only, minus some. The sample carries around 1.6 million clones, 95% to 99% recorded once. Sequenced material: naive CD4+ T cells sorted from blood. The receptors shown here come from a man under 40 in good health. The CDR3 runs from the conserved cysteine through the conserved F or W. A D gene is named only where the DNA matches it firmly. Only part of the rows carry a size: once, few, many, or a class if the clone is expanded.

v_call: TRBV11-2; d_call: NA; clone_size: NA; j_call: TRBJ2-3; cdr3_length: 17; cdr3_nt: TGTGCCAGCAGCTTATTTACCGGGACTCTAAGCACAGATACGCAGTATTTT; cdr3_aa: CASSLFTGTLSTDTQYF
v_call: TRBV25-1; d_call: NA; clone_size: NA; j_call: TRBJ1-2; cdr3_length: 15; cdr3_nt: TGTGCCAGCAGCGCCCCAGGGAGCCTACCCCTTGGCTACACCTTC; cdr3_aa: CASSAPGSLPLGYTF
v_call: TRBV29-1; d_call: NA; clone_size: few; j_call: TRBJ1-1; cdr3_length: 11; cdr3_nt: TGCAGCCAGCGTTCGGGGGCACAAGCTTTCTTT; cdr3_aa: CSQRSGAQAFF
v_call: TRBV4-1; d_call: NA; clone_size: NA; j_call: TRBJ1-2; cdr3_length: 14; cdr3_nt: TGCGCCAGCAGCGGCCTCCGGGCTAACTATGGCTACACCTTC; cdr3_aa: CASSGLRANYGYTF
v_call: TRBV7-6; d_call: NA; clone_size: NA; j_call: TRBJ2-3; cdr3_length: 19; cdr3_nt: TGTGCCAGCAGCCAGTCCCCCGGGTTGTCGGGAGCCCACACAGATACGCAGTATTTT; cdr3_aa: CASSQSPGLSGAHTDTQYF
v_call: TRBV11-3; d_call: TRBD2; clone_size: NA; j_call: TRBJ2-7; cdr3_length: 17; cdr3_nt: TGTGCCAGCAGCGGGGAGGGGAAGCGGGCCGTTTCCTACGAGCAGTACTTC; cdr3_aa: CASSGEGKRAVSYEQYF
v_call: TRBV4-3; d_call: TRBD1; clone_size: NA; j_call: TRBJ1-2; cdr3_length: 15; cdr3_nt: TGCGCCAGCAGCCATAGCGGGACAGGACCCTATGGCTACACCTTC; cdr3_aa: CASSHSGTGPYGYTF
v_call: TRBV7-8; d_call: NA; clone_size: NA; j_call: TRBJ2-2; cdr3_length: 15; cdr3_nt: TGTGCCAGCAGCTTAGTTAGGGGGAACACCGGGGAGCTGTTTTTT; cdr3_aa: CASSLVRGNTGELFF
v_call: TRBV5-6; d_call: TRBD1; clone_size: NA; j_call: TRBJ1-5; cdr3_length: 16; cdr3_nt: TGTGCCAGCAGCTGGGGTGGACAGGGCCGCAATCAGCCCCAGCATTTT; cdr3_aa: CASSWGGQGRNQPQHF
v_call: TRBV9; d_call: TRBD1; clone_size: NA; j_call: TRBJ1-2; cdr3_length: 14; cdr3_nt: TGTGCCAGCAGCAGGGGACAGGGGAACTATGGCTACACCTTC; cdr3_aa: CASSRGQGNYGYTF
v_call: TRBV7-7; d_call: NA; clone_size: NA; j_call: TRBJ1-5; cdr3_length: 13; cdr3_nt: TGTGCCAGCAGCTTAGTTGAGGGCCAGCCCCAGCATTTT; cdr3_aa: CASSLVEGQPQHF
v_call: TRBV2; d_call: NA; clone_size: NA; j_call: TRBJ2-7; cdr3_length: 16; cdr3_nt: TGTGCCAGCAGTGAAGAAGGGTCCGGGCTATTCTCGCAGCAGTACTTC; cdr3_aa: CASSEEGSGLFSQQYF
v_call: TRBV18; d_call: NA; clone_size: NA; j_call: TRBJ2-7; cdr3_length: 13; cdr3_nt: TGTGCCAGCTCACCATCCATGGGCTACGAGCAGTACTTC; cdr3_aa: CASSPSMGYEQYF
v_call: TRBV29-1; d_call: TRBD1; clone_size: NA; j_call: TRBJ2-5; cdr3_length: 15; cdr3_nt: TGCAGCGTTGCGGGGTCCCGGGACAGCCAGGGGACCCAGTACTTC; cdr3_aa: CSVAGSRDSQGTQYF
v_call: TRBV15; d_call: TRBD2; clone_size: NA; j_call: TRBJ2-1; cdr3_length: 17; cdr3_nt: TGTGCCACCAGCAGAGGATATAGCGGGAGTTCGTACAATGAGCAGTTCTTC; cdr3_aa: CATSRGYSGSSYNEQFF
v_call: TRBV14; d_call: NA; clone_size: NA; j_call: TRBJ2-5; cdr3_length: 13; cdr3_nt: TGTGCCAGCAGCCGTTCGAGGGGAGAGACCCAGTACTTC; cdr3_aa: CASSRSRGETQYF
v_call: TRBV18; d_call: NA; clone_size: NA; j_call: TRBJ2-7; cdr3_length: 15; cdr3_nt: TGTGCCAGCTCACCTACCCGGACTGGCGACTACGAGCAGTACTTC; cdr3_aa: CASSPTRTGDYEQYF
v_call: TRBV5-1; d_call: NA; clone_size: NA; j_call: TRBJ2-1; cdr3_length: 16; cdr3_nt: TGCGCCAGCAGCTTGGGGGGGACACCCCAGGGGAATGAGCAGTTCTTC; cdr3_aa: CASSLGGTPQGNEQFF
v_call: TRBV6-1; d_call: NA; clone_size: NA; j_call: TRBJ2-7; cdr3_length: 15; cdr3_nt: TGTGCCAGCAGTGAAGCACAGGTCCCATTTGTTGAGCAGTACTTC; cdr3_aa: CASSEAQVPFVEQYF
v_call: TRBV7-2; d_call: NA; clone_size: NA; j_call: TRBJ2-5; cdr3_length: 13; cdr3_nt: TGTGCCAGCAGCTTCTCCCGAGGAGAGACCCAGTACTTC; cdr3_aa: CASSFSRGETQYF
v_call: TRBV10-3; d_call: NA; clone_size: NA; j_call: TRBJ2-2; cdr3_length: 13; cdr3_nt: TGTGCCATCAGACCGTCAGACACCGGGGAGCTGTTTTTT; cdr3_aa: CAIRPSDTGELFF
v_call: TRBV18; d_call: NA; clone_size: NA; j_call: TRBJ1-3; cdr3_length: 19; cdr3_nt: TGTGCCAGCTCACCCCCTCCCGTGGACGCTTCCGACTCTGGAAACACCATATATTTT; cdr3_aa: CASSPPPVDASDSGNTIYF
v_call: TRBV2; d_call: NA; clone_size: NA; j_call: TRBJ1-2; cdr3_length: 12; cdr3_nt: TGTGCCAGCAGTGACCAGGGCTATGGCTACACCTTC; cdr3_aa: CASSDQGYGYTF
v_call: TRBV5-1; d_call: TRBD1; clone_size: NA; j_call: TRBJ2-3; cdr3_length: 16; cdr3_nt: TGCGCCAGCAGCTCCGGGACAGGAGGTTCTACAGATACGCAGTATTTT; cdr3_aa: CASSSGTGGSTDTQYF
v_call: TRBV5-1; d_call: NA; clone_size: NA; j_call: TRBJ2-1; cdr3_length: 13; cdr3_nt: TGCGCCAGCAGACTCATTCGAGTGGATGAGCAGTTCTTC; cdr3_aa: CASRLIRVDEQFF
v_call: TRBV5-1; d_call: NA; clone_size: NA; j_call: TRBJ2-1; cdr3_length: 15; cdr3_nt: TGCGCCAGCAGCTCTGGGGCAGGGGTCCCCGATGAGCAGTTCTTC; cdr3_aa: CASSSGAGVPDEQFF
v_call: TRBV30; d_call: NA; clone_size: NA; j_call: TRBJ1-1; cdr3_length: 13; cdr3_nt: TGTGCCTGGAGTGCGGACACGAACACTGAAGCTTTCTTT; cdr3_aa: CAWSADTNTEAFF
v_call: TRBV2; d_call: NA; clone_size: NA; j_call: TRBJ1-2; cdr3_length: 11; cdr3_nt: TGTGCCAGCGGAGCAGGGGCGGGCTACACCTTC; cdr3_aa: CASGAGAGYTF
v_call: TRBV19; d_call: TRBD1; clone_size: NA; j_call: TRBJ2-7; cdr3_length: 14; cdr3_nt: TGTGCCAGTAGTCATCGGGACAGGGTGTTCGAGCAGTACTTC; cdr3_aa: CASSHRDRVFEQYF
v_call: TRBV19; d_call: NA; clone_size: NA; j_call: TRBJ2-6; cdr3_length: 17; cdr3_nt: TGTGCCAGTAGTTCGTATATCGGAGCCTCTGGGGCCAACGTCCTGACTTTC; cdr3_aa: CASSSYIGASGANVLTF
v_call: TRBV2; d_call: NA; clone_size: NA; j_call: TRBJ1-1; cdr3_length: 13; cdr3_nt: TGTGCCAGCAGTGGGGTCCGGTACACTGAAGCTTTCTTT; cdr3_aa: CASSGVRYTEAFF
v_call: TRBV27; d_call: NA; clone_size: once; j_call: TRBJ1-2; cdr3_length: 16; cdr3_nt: TGTGCCAGCAGTTTCCTAAGGACACCTACTAACTATGGCTACACCTTC; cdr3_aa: CASSFLRTPTNYGYTF
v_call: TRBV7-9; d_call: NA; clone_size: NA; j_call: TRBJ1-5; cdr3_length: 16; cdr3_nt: TGTGCCAGCAGCTTAGCCGGGACGGCGCCTAATCAGCCCCAGCATTTT; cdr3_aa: CASSLAGTAPNQPQHF
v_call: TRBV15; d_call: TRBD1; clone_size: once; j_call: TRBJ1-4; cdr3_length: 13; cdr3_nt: TGTGCCACCGCGACAGGGGGTGACGAAAAACTGTTTTTT; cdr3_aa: CATATGGDEKLFF
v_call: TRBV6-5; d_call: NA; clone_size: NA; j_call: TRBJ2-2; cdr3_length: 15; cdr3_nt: TGTGCCAGCAGTTACCCGCCCGGACACGCCGGGGAGCTGTTTTTT; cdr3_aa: CASSYPPGHAGELFF
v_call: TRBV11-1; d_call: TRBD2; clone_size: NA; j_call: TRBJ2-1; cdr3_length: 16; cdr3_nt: TGTGCCAGCAGCTCGAGTTGGCGGGAGGGAAGGAATGAGCAGTTCTTC; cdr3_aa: CASSSSWREGRNEQFF